This T cell receptor beta chain stems from a study of T cells after posttransplantation cyclophosphamide. Cells defined as naive were viable CD3+CD4+ or CD3+CD8+ and CCR7+CD45RA+CD45RO-CD95-CD27+CD28+. Germline V gene sequence: CDR1 MNHEY, CDR2 SVGAGI. V was cut by 5 bases and J by 4 bases, with 15 bases left in between. The CDR3 is made up of 15 amino acids. Broader study findings: Skin or GI-infiltrating T cells shared few TRB sequences with blood. Later blood repertoires were often dominated by clones from the donor CD8+ memory compartment.

In regard to this clone: No antigen is known for it.

TCRdb keeps only in-frame clones here, not all; method: immunoSEQ multiplex PCR. Of fewer than 25,000 clones in the sample, 95% to 98% are singletons; the top ten hold roughly 0.15%. The source of this sequence is a man between 50 and 59 years old in good health, CMV-negative, and a related stem cell transplant donor. This chain links TRBV6-5 with TRBJ1-3; D is possibly TRBD1 (6 bases). The sequenced sample was naive CD4+ T cells sorted from PBMCs. This chain's CDR3 is CASSHDRDIGNTIYF. The CDR3, as DNA: TGTGCCAGCAGTCATGACCGGGACATAGGAAACACCATATATTTT.